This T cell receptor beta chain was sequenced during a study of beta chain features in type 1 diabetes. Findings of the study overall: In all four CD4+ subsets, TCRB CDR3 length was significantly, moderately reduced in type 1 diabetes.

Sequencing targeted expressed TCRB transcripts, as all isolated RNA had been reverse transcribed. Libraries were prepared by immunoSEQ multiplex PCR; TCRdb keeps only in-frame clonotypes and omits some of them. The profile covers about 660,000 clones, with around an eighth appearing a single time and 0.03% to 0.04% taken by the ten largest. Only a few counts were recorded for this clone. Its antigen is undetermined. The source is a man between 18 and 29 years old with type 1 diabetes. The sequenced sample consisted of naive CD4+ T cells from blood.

DNA for the CDR3: TGTGCCAGCAGCTTAGGCGGGAATTCCTACGAGCAGTACTTC. Protein product: CASSLGGNSYEQYF. The chain joins TRBV7-9 to TRBJ2-7, with a possible D match to TRBD2 (6 bases). CDR3 length: 14 amino acids. Trimming pared 1 base from V and 1 base from J, leaving 8 bases between. CDR1 is SEHNR, CDR2 FQNEAQ, per germline (reference sequence).